This T cell receptor beta chain emerged from a study of blood T cell repertoires in COVID-19. Data came from immunoSEQ multiplex PCR; TCRdb stores just in-frame clones and leaves some out. The sample includes about 160,000 clones, roughly 81% of them seen just once. The sample consisted of peripheral blood. The source of this sequence is a man aged 35 to 55 with acute or convalescent COVID-19.

The CDR3 loop reads CASSLTGLKRDEQYF. DNA of the CDR3: TGTGCCAGCAGCTTAACCGGACTCAAACGGGACGAGCAGTACTTC. This sequence joins TRBV7-3 and TRBJ2-7; TRBD2 is a possible D gene (5 bases). This CDR3 is 15 amino acids long. Trimming pared 0 bases from V and 5 bases from J, leaving 14 bases between. Germline CDR1 and CDR2: SGHTA and FQGTGA. The complete variable domain, with remaining parts taken from reference TRBV7-3 and TRBJ2-7, reads GAGVSQTPSNKVTEKGKYVELRCDPISGHTALYWYRQSLGQGPEFLIYFQGTGAADDSGLPNDRFFAVRPEGSVSTLKIQRTERGDSAVYLCASSLTGLKRDEQYFGPGTRLTVT.